The text below deals with one TCR beta chain. The antigen is unknown. V was clipped by 4 bases and J by 7 bases; unmatched bases: 12. The V gene's germline CDR1 is ENHRY and CDR2 SYGVKD. This CDR3 spans 16 amino acids. These data originate in a study of cytomegalovirus exposure and HLA in healthy donors. Notes on the study in general: Follow-up analysis later connected one missense variant in DCLRE1C with trimming of TCR beta V- and J-genes. Indistinguishable V segments such as TRBV6-2 and TRBV6-3 were excluded.

PCR used 60 Vbeta primers and 13 Jbeta primers. Data came from immunoSEQ multiplex PCR; TCRdb stores just in-frame clones and leaves some out. Of 150,000 to 200,000 clones in the sample, 86% were seen once. Sequenced sample: PBMCs. This chain joins TRBV10-3 and TRBJ2-1, with 8 positions matching TRBD1. This TCR was recovered from a young woman in good health and CMV-seronegative. CDR3 in DNA: TGTGCCATCAGTGCCTCAAACAGGGGGGTTAAGAATGAGCAGTTCTTC. Amino acid sequence: CAISASNRGVKNEQFF.